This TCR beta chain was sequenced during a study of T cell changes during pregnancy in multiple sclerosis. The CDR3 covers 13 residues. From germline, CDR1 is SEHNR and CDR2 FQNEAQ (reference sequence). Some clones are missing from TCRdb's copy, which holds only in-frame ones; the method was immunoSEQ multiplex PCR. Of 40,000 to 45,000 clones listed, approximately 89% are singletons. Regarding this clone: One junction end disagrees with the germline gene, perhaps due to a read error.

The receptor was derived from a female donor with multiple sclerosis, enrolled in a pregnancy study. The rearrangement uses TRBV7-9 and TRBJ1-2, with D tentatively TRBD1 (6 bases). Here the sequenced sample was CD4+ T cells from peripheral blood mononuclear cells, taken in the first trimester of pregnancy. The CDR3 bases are TGTGCCAGCAACTTAGCAGGGGATAGGGGCTACACCTTC. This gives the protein CASNLAGDRGYTF.